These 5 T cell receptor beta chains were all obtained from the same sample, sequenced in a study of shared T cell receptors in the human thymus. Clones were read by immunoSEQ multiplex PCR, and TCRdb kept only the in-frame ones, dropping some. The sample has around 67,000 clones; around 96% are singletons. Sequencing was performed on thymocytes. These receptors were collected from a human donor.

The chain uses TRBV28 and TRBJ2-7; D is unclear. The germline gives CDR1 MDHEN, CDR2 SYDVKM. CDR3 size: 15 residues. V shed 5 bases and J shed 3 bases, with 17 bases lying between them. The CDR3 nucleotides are TGTGCCAGCAGTCCTACCAGGCAGGTCCTCTACGAGCAGTACTTC. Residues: CASSPTRQVLYEQYF.

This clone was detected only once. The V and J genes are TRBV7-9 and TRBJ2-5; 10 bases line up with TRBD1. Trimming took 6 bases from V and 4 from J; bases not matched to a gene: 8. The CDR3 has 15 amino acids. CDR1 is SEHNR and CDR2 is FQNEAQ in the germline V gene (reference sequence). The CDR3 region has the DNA TGTGCCAGCAGTTCAGGGACAGGGGTCCTAGAGACCCAGTACTTC. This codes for CASSSGTGVLETQYF.

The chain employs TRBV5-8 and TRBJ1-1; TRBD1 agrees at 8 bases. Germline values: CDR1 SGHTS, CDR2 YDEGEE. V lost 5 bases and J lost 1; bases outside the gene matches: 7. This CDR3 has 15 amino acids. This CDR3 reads CASRQGVAGNTEAFF. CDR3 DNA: TGTGCCAGCAGACAGGGGGTAGCCGGGAACACTGAAGCTTTCTTT.

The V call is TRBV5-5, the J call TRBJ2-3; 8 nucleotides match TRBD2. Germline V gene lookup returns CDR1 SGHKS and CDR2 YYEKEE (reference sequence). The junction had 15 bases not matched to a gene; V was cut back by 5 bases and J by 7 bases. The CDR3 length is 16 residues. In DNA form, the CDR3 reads TGTGCCAGCAGGAACCCCGGGACTAGGCTTATACATACGCAGTATTTT. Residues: CASRNPGTRLIHTQYF.

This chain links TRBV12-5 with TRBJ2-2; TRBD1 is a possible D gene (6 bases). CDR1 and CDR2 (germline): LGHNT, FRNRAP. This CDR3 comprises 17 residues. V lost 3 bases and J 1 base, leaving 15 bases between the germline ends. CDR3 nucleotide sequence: TGTGCTAGTGGTTTATATCTGGGCAGGGGGAACACCGGGGAGCTGTTTTTT. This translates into CASGLYLGRGNTGELFF. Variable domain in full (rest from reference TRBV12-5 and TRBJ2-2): DARVTQTPRHKVTEMGQEVTMRCQPILGHNTVFWYRQTMMQGLELLAYFRNRAPLDDSGMPKDRFSAEMPDATLATLKIQPSEPRDSAVYFCASGLYLGRGNTGELFFGEGSRLTVL.